The 24 T cell receptor beta chains given below trace back to one sample, sequenced in a study of shared clonotypes between healthy human individuals. The data were produced by immunoSEQ multiplex PCR, yet TCRdb's version contains in-frame clones alone and is incomplete. Of approximately 2,000,000 clones in the sample, 85% to 95% were seen once. The source material was naive CD4+ T cells from PBMCs. Subset given: CD45RA+ positively selected. These receptors were taken from a man between 18 and 29 years old in good health. Some clones in this sample may be carry-over from other donors' samples.

The chain uses TRBV4-1 and TRBJ2-7; 10 positions match TRBD2. Germline lookup yields CDR1 MGHRA and CDR2 YSYEKL. J gave up 3 bases and V 0 bases, and 5 bases lay outside the gene matches. This CDR3 spans 16 amino acids. The CDR3, as DNA: TGCGCCAGCAGCCAAGATGTCCTAGCGGGAGACTACGAGCAGTACTTC. Its protein product is CASSQDVLAGDYEQYF.

V usage is TRBV29-1 and J usage is TRBJ2-1, with 8 nucleotides matching TRBD2. The V gene's germline CDR1 is SQVTM and CDR2 ANQGSEA. CDR3 size: 16 residues. The V and J ends lost 4 bases and 1 base, in that order; junction bases with no gene match: 9. The CDR3 nucleotides read TGCAGCGTTGTGGTTGCTAGCGGGCCTTCCTACAATGAGCAGTTCTTC. It specifies CSVVVASGPSYNEQFF.

The chain is built from TRBV2 and TRBJ2-7, with 10 positions matching TRBD1. With 7 bases clipped from V and 2 bases from J, the junction kept 5 bases outside the gene matches. The length of the CDR3 is 14 residues. Germline values: CDR1 SNHLY, CDR2 FYNNEI. DNA for the CDR3: TGTGCCAGCAACCGGGACAGGGGCCCCTACGAGCAGTACTTC. Translated, it gives CASNRDRGPYEQYF.

The V gene is TRBV28, the J gene TRBJ1-4, with 7 bases that match TRBD1. The ends lost 5 bases at V and 6 bases at J; junction bases unmatched: 9. Germline CDR1 MDHEN, CDR2 SYDVKM. The CDR3 runs to 15 residues. The CDR3 here is CASSGRQGVDEKLFF. The CDR3, as DNA: TGTGCCAGCAGTGGCCGACAGGGTGTGGATGAAAAACTGTTTTTT.

This chain connects TRBV5-5 to TRBJ1-1; D is ambiguous. From germline, CDR1 is SGHKS and CDR2 YYEKEE (reference sequence). The CDR3 is 14 amino acids. Deletions cut 5 bases from V and 1 base from J, with 12 bases between. CDR3 amino acids: CASSLMFRNTEAFF. Written as DNA, the CDR3 is TGTGCCAGCAGTCTAATGTTCAGGAACACTGAAGCTTTCTTT.

On this clone itself: Other DNA sequences in the sample encode the same CDR3. The V gene is TRBV6-1, the J gene TRBJ1-2; D not resolved. The CDR3 length is 14 residues. V lost 1 base to trimming and J lost 6 bases, with 12 bases between them. Germline CDR1 MNHNS, CDR2 SASEGT. CDR3 amino acids: CASSEGGGLDGYTF. The CDR3 nucleotides are TGTGCCAGCAGTGAAGGGGGTGGTTTGGATGGCTACACCTTC.

This clone showed up just once. The V gene is TRBV5-1, the J gene TRBJ2-2; 12 nucleotides align to TRBD2. Per the germline V gene, CDR1 is SGHRS and CDR2 is YFSETQ. Trimming at V came to 5 bases and at J to 7 bases, leaving 9 bases not matched to a gene. CDR3 length: 16 amino acids. The chain's CDR3 is CASSWTSGAPSGELFF. Here the CDR3 DNA reads TGCGCCAGCAGTTGGACTAGCGGGGCCCCTAGCGGGGAGCTGTTTTTT.

The chain carries TRBV28 and TRBJ2-7; the match to TRBD2 covers 13 bases. The germline V gene has CDR1 MDHEN and CDR2 SYDVKM. The junction had 5 bases not matched to a gene; V was cut back by 7 bases and J by 2 bases. This CDR3 region has 15 residues. CDR3: CASTLTSGRPYEQYF. The CDR3 nucleotides are TGTGCCAGCACCCTGACTAGCGGGAGGCCCTACGAGCAGTACTTC.

The V gene is TRBV6-5, the J gene TRBJ1-2, with 8 bases identical to TRBD1. The CDR3 has 14 residues. CDR1 is MNHEY, CDR2 SVGAGI, per germline. J lost 2 bases, V lost 6 bases, and 5 bases had no gene match. CDR3 nucleotide sequence: TGTGCCAGCAGCACAGGGGGAGTCAACTATGGCTACACCTTC. Amino acid sequence: CASSTGGVNYGYTF.

The chain joins TRBV30 to TRBJ1-2; no clear D gene. The germline V gene has CDR1 GTSNPN and CDR2 SVGIG (reference sequence). The CDR3 runs to 10 residues. The germline V and J ends were trimmed by 2 bases and 5 bases, with 3 bases remaining between them. Here the CDR3 DNA reads TGTGCCTGGAGTTCATATGGCTACACCTTC. It codes for CAWSSYGYTF. The full variable domain, completed using reference TRBV30 and TRBJ1-2, is SQTIHQWPATLVQPVGSPLSLECTVEGTSNPNLYWYRQAAGRGLQLLFYSVGIGQISSEVPQNLSASRPQDRQFILSSKKLLLSDSGFYLCAWSSYGYTFGSGTRLTVV.

The chain carries TRBV7-9 and TRBJ1-2, with a tentative D call TRBD1 (6 bases). Germline V gene lookup returns CDR1 SEHNR and CDR2 FQNEAQ (reference sequence). The germline V and J ends were trimmed by 11 bases and 5 bases, with 15 bases remaining between them. The CDR3 consists of 12 residues. CDR3 bases: TGTGCCGGTGGGAGGACAGAGTATGGCTACACCTTC. Translating it yields CAGGRTEYGYTF.

CDR3 nucleotide sequence: TGTGCCATCACTGGGACAGAAACTAACTATGGCTACACCTTC. As protein: CAITGTETNYGYTF. The chain links TRBV10-3 to TRBJ1-2; 7 bases are a match to TRBD1. The CDR3 length is 14 residues. The V and J ends lost 7 bases and 0 bases, in that order; junction bases with no gene match: 5. Germline loops: CDR1 ENHRY, CDR2 SYGVKD.

This clone appeared a single time. The J gene is TRBJ1-3, the V gene TRBV18; D remains ambiguous. The CDR3 is made up of 16 amino acids. V was shortened by 6 bases and J by 0 bases, with 15 bases between the two germline ends. Germline lookup yields CDR1 KGHSH and CDR2 LQKENI. The DNA of the CDR3 is TGTGCCAGCTCGCCTAAGACTGTGGACTCTGGAAACACCATATATTTT. This encodes CASSPKTVDSGNTIYF.

Written as DNA, the CDR3 is TGTGCCAGCAGCTTAGCGGCGGCTAGCAAGTACTTC. It translates to CASSLAAASKYF. V usage is TRBV7-9 and J usage is TRBJ2-5, with D maybe TRBD2 (5 bases). Germline CDR1 and CDR2: SEHNR and FQNEAQ (reference sequence). CDR3 length: 12 residues. Trimming pared 0 bases from V and 12 bases from J, leaving 11 bases between.

This chain connects TRBV29-1 to TRBJ2-1; D unclear. Trimming removed 5 bases at V and 7 bases at J, with 12 bases between. This CDR3 is 12 amino acids long. Germline loops: CDR1 SQVTM, CDR2 ANQGSEA. CDR3 residues: CSVHPGTNEQFF. The DNA for the CDR3 is TGCAGCGTTCACCCAGGCACGAATGAGCAGTTCTTC.

The CDR3, as DNA: TGCGCCAGCAGTACCCAGGGTGGAAACACCATATATTTT. This translates into CASSTQGGNTIYF. This chain links TRBV5-1 with TRBJ1-3; tentatively, D is TRBD1 (5 bases). V lost 5 bases and J lost 3, with 9 bases in between. The germline CDR1 and CDR2 sequences are SGHRS and YFSETQ. CDR3 length equals 13 residues. The entire variable domain, with the rest obtained from reference TRBV5-1 and TRBJ1-3, is as follows: KAGVTQTPRYLIKTRGQQVTLSCSPISGHRSVSWYQQTPGQGLQFLFEYFSETQRNKGNFPGRFSGRQFSNSRSEMNVSTLELGDSALYLCASSTQGGNTIYFGEGSWLTVV.

The rearrangement links TRBV9 to TRBJ1-2, with a weak D call TRBD1 (5 bases). The CDR3 sequence is 15 residues long. V lost 0 bases to trimming and J lost 4 bases, with 13 bases between them. Germline loops: CDR1 SGDLS, CDR2 YYNGEE. The CDR3 spells CASSVAGDSTYGYTF. The DNA of the CDR3 is TGTGCCAGCAGCGTAGCGGGGGACTCTACCTATGGCTACACCTTC.

A single count supports this clone. V and J are TRBV30 and TRBJ2-7; 7 bases align to TRBD1. Germline V lookup: CDR1 GTSNPN, CDR2 SVGIG (reference sequence). The CDR3 sequence is 17 residues long. V trimming: 4 bases; J trimming: 5 bases; junction bases outside the gene matches: 20. The CDR3 here is CAWTRRGQPYAFHEQYF. The CDR3 bases are TGTGCCTGGACTCGTCGGGGACAGCCGTACGCCTTCCACGAGCAGTACTTC.

CDR3 DNA: TGCGCCAGCAGCCAAGGTATAGGACAGCCGATCTACGAGCAGTACTTC. As protein: CASSQGIGQPIYEQYF. The gene calls are TRBV4-1 and TRBJ2-7; maybe TRBD1 (6 bases). V lost 1 base to trimming and J lost 3 bases, with 16 bases between them. From germline, CDR1 is MGHRA and CDR2 YSYEKL. This CDR3 region has 16 residues.

Remarks on this clone: The sample holds other DNA sequences that translate to the same CDR3. The rearrangement links TRBV7-6 to TRBJ2-1, with D unclear. CDR3 length: 11 residues. Trimming left V 2 bases short and J 6 bases short, with 2 bases between. Looked up from germline, CDR1 is SGHVS and CDR2 is FNYEAQ. The CDR3 nucleotides are TGTGCCAGCAGCTTAACCAATGAGCAGTTCTTC. Translated, it gives CASSLTNEQFF.

This chain links TRBV27 with TRBJ2-7, with D tentatively TRBD2 (6 bases). The CDR3 runs to 22 residues. Germline lookup yields CDR1 MNHEY and CDR2 SMNVEV (reference sequence). The V end lost 6 bases, the J end lost 2 bases, and 38 bases lay between the germline ends. CDR3 bases: TGTGCCAGCAGGGTATTTCTTGCGGGATCGGCTTCGGTCGGCCGGGGCGCCTACGAGCAGTACTTC. It specifies CASRVFLAGSASVGRGAYEQYF.

J is TRBJ2-7 and V is TRBV5-5; D remains ambiguous. The V gene's germline CDR1 is SGHKS and CDR2 YYEKEE (reference sequence). With 4 bases removed from V and 3 bases from J, the gap between germline ends came to 11 bases. CDR3 size: 13 residues. The CDR3 coding sequence is TGTGCCAGCAGCCCGACCTCTAGCTACGAGCAGTACTTC. It yields the protein CASSPTSSYEQYF.

The genes are TRBV5-1 and TRBJ2-7; 9 bases fit TRBD2. The germline gives CDR1 SGHRS, CDR2 YFSETQ. The CDR3 contains 16 residues. V lost 3 bases and J lost 4; bases outside the gene matches: 11. The DNA for the CDR3 is TGCGCCAGCAGCTCCTCGGGAGCGGGAGGCCTATACGAGCAGTACTTC. This codes for CASSSSGAGGLYEQYF.

The rearrangement links TRBV14 to TRBJ2-3; tentative D call: TRBD2 (5 bases). The germline V gene encodes CDR1 SGHDN and CDR2 FVKESK. This CDR3 contains 17 residues. The V end was cut by 3 bases, the J end by 1 base, with 17 bases between. Written as DNA, the CDR3 is TGTGCCAGCAGCCACCATATAGCCGGGAAGGGCACAGATACGCAGTATTTT. Protein product: CASSHHIAGKGTDTQYF.